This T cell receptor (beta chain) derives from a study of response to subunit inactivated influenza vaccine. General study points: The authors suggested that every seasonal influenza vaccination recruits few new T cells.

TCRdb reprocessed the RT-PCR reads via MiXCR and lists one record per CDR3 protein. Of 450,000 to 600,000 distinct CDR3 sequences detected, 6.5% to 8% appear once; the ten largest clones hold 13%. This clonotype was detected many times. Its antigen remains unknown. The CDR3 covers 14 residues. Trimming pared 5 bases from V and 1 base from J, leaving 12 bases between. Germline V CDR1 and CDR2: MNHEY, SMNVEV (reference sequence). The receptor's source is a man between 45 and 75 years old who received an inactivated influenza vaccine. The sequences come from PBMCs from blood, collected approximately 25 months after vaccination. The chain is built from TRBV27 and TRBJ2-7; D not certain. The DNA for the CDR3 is TGTGCCAGCAGTGAGATAGTGGGTTCCTACGAGCAGTACTTC. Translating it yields CASSEIVGSYEQYF.